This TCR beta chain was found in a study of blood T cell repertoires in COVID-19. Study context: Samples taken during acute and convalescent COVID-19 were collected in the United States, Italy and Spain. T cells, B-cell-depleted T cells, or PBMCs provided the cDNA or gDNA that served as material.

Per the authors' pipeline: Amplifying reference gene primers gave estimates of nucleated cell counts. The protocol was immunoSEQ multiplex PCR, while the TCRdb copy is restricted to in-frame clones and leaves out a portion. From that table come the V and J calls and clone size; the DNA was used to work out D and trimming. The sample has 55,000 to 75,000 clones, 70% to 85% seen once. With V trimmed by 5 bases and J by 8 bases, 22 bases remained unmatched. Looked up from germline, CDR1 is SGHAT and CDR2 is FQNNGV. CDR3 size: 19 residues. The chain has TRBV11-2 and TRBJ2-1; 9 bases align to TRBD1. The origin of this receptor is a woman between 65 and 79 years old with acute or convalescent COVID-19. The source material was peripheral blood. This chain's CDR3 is CASSLGFLATQRQGDEQFF. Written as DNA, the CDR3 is TGTGCCAGCAGCCTCGGGTTCCTGGCAACCCAAAGACAGGGGGATGAGCAGTTCTTC.